One and the same sample provided the 30 T cell receptor beta chains below, sequenced in a study of cytomegalovirus exposure and HLA in healthy donors. PCR amplification relied on 60 Vbeta primers (plus 13 Jbeta primers). Assay used: immunoSEQ multiplex PCR; TCRdb lists only in-frame clones, some missing. The sample lists 120,000 to 150,000 clones, over 60% occurring once. Specimen: PBMCs. The receptors derive from a woman between 40 and 50 years old in good health and CMV-seronegative.

A remark on this clone: This is likely a read error, given that the CDR3 carries no conserved phenylalanine or tryptophan at its end. The limits of the CDR3 on the DNA are not certain, so only TCRdb's listed CDR3 is given. J is TRBJ1-1 and V is TRBV19. From germline, CDR1 is LNHDA and CDR2 SQIVND (reference sequence). The CDR3 spans 13 amino acids, including both terminal residues. This CDR3 is CASSIRLGAIPFV.

This chain links TRBV6-5 with TRBJ2-5; no definite D call. Germline V gene data show CDR1 as MNHEY and CDR2 as SVGAGI. V lost 2 bases and J 1 base, leaving 11 bases between the germline ends. The CDR3 spans 15 residues. CDR3 in amino acids: CASSYDRLLQETQYF. In DNA form, the CDR3 reads TGTGCCAGCAGTTACGACCGACTCCTCCAAGAGACCCAGTACTTC.

The chain recombines TRBV27 with TRBJ2-7; 9 positions agree with TRBD1. The V and J ends lost 5 bases and 0 bases, in that order; junction bases with no gene match: 17. Germline V gene sequence: CDR1 MNHEY, CDR2 SMNVEV (reference sequence). The CDR3 is made up of 19 amino acids. DNA for the CDR3: TGTGCCAGCAGTCGTAAAGGACAGGGGTACTCCCCTCGCTCCTACGAGCAGTACTTC. Amino acid sequence: CASSRKGQGYSPRSYEQYF.

The gene calls are TRBV29-1 and TRBJ1-1, with TRBD1 as a possible D gene (6 bases). The V and J ends lost 7 bases and 6 bases respectively, with 21 bases between them. CDR3 length: 14 amino acids. Germline CDR1 is SQVTM and CDR2 is ANQGSEA. This CDR3 is CSALGGRGIAEAFF. The DNA for the CDR3 is TGCAGCGCCCTGGGTGGCAGGGGTATAGCTGAAGCTTTCTTT.

This clone has a single count. V is TRBV10-3 and J is TRBJ1-2; D remains ambiguous. The CDR3 contains 13 residues. The germline CDR1 and CDR2 sequences are ENHRY and SYGVKD. Trimming pared 0 bases from V and 8 bases from J, leaving 10 bases between. The CDR3 sequence: CAISESGSGGYTF. Written as DNA, the CDR3 is TGTGCCATCAGTGAGTCGGGGAGCGGCGGCTACACCTTC.

The chain couples TRBV1 to TRBJ1-3; whether TRBD1, the table's D call, matches the DNA was not checked. TRBV1 is classified as a pseudogene. This CDR3 region has 17 residues. CDR3 nucleotide sequence: TGCACCAGCAGCCACCCATGGCCTTCCATCTCTGGAAACACCATATATTTT. This translates into CTSSHPWPSISGNTIYF.

This chain uses TRBV11-3 with TRBJ2-7; a weak D match, TRBD1 (6 bases). The CDR3 has 13 amino acids. Germline V CDR1 and CDR2: SGHNT, YENEEA. Trimming took 4 bases from V and 6 from J, leaving 13 bases between them. In DNA form, the CDR3 reads TGTGCCAGCAGCTACACAGGGACCTCCGAGCAGTACTTC. Translating it yields CASSYTGTSEQYF.

The chain is built from TRBV9 and TRBJ1-2, with no clear D. The CDR3 runs 16 residues. CDR1 and CDR2 from the germline V gene are SGDLS and YYNGEE. V was trimmed by 4 bases and J by 1 base, leaving 17 bases between them. CDR3 nucleotides: TGTGCCAGCAGCCCGCGCTTTTTTAACTTTAACTATGGCTACACCTTC. It encodes CASSPRFFNFNYGYTF.

CDR3 loop: CASSSGVYEQYF. The CDR3 DNA reads as TGTGCCAGCAGCTCAGGGGTCTACGAGCAGTACTTC. The chain recombines TRBV11-2 with TRBJ2-7, with a tentative D call TRBD1 (6 bases). Deletions cut 4 bases from V and 3 bases from J, with 7 bases between. Germline V CDR1 and CDR2: SGHAT, FQNNGV. The CDR3 runs 12 residues.

The chain is built from TRBV10-2 and TRBJ1-5; TRBD1 aligns across 11 bases. Germline assignment: CDR1 WSHSY and CDR2 SAAADI. J gave up 7 bases and V 6 bases, and 5 bases lay outside the gene matches. The CDR3 consists of 14 residues. The CDR3, as DNA: TGCGCCAGCAGAGACCGGGACAGGGGGCAGCCCCAGCATTTT. This codes for CASRDRDRGQPQHF.

The chain joins TRBV2 to TRBJ2-7; 7 bases map to TRBD1. Germline CDR1 is SNHLY and CDR2 is FYNNEI. This CDR3 is 15 amino acids long. V shed 5 bases, J shed 6 bases, and the junction held 13 bases outside the gene matches. The CDR3 reads CASSPTTGQSGEQYF. The CDR3 DNA reads TGTGCCAGCAGTCCGACCACGGGACAGTCCGGCGAGCAGTACTTC. The full variable domain, rest sourced from reference TRBV2 and TRBJ2-7, is EPEVTQTPSHQVTQMGQEVILRCVPISNHLYFYWYRQILGQKVEFLVSFYNNEISEKSEIFDDQFSVERPDGSNFTLKIRSTKLEDSAMYFCASSPTTGQSGEQYFGPGTRLTVT.

The J gene is TRBJ2-3, the V gene TRBV9; 7 bases agree with TRBD2. V was clipped by 0 bases and J by 5 bases; unmatched bases: 6. The CDR3 is 15 residues long. Germline CDR1 SGDLS, CDR2 YYNGEE. DNA of the CDR3: TGTGCCAGCAGCGTAGGTGCGGGAGCGAAAGATACGCAGTATTTT. It specifies CASSVGAGAKDTQYF.

V usage is TRBV4-2 and J usage is TRBJ2-1; 9 nucleotides line up with TRBD1. Per the germline V gene, CDR1 is LGHNA and CDR2 is YNFKEQ. With 4 bases clipped from V and 4 bases from J, the junction kept 2 bases outside the gene matches. The CDR3 consists of 14 residues. This CDR3 reads CASSPGTGYNEQFF. The CDR3 coding sequence is TGTGCCAGCAGCCCCGGGACAGGGTACAATGAGCAGTTCTTC.

This rearrangement joins TRBV5-1 to TRBJ2-7; D uncertain. The CDR3 contains 14 residues. The V and J ends lost 0 bases and 1 base respectively, with 8 bases between them. Germline-derived CDR1 and CDR2 are SGHRS and YFSETQ. This CDR3 is CASSLALTSYEQYF. The CDR3, as DNA: TGCGCCAGCAGCTTGGCTCTCACATCCTACGAGCAGTACTTC.

This rearrangement joins TRBV7-9 to TRBJ2-3; TRBD2 matches at 10 bases. The CDR3 has 15 residues. J lost 14 bases, V lost 6 bases, and 17 bases had no gene match. The germline gives CDR1 SEHNR, CDR2 FQNEAQ (reference sequence). The CDR3 DNA reads as TGTGCCAGCAGATTTGGAGCGGGGGGGGAGATTAGTCCGTATTTT. Protein sequence: CASRFGAGGEISPYF.

This clone was seen just once. V and J are TRBV2 and TRBJ2-1; 15 bases are a match to TRBD2. This CDR3 contains 15 residues. In germline, CDR1 is SNHLY, CDR2 FYNNEI. V shed 6 bases, J shed 9 bases, and the junction held 6 bases outside the gene matches. CDR3 coding DNA: TGTGCCAGCAGCAATACGGGACTAGCGGGAGGTGAGCAGTTCTTC. This gives the protein CASSNTGLAGGEQFF.

The V call is TRBV18, the J call TRBJ2-3; 7 nucleotides match TRBD2. In germline, CDR1 is KGHSH, CDR2 LQKENI. After removal of 3 bases from V and 5 bases from J, the junction contained 8 bases not matched to a gene. This CDR3 is built from 15 residues. CDR3 nucleotide sequence: TGTGCCAGCTCACCGAATGAGCGGGGTTTAGATACGCAGTATTTT. Its protein product is CASSPNERGLDTQYF.

This rearrangement joins TRBV7-8 to TRBJ1-4; 7 positions agree with TRBD1. Trimming at V came to 5 bases and at J to 1 base, leaving 4 bases not matched to a gene. This CDR3 comprises 15 residues. CDR1 SGHVS and CDR2 FQNEAQ come from the germline V gene. The CDR3 here is CASSMRQGTNEKLFF. Here the CDR3 DNA reads TGTGCCAGCAGCATGAGACAGGGAACTAATGAAAAACTGTTTTTT. The whole variable domain, remainder taken from reference TRBV7-8 and TRBJ1-4, is GAGVSQSPRYKVAKRGQDVALRCDPISGHVSLFWYQQALGQGPEFLTYFQNEAQLDKSGLPSDRFFAERPEGSVSTLKIQRTQQEDSAVYLCASSMRQGTNEKLFFGSGTQLSVL.

The chain recombines TRBV5-1 with TRBJ1-6; D ambiguous. Germline assignment: CDR1 SGHRS and CDR2 YFSETQ. This CDR3 spans 14 amino acids. The V end lost 5 bases, the J end lost 5 bases, and 11 bases lay between the germline ends. This CDR3 reads CASRNAGHNSPLHF. CDR3 coding DNA: TGCGCCAGCAGAAACGCGGGCCATAATTCACCCCTCCACTTT.

This clone was recorded a few times. V gene TRBV19 combines with J gene TRBJ1-3; no reliable D call. Trimming left V 1 base short and J 12 bases short, with 13 bases between. There are 13 residues in the CDR3. Per the germline V gene, CDR1 is LNHDA and CDR2 is SQIVND (reference sequence). CDR3 coding DNA: TGTGCCAGTAGTATAGGAACCGTTCCGAGCATATATTTT. This gives the protein CASSIGTVPSIYF.

The chain recombines TRBV11-2 with TRBJ2-1, with D uncertain. The CDR3 totals 11 residues. V dropped 4 bases and J dropped 10 bases, with 8 bases sitting between them. CDR1 SGHAT and CDR2 FQNNGV come from the germline V gene. CDR3 sequence reads: CASSSAKEQFF. CDR3 nucleotide sequence: TGTGCCAGCAGCTCTGCGAAGGAGCAGTTCTTC.

The genes are TRBV6-1 and TRBJ1-5, with D perhaps matching TRBD1 (6 bases). The germline V and J ends were trimmed by 7 bases and 4 bases, with 14 bases remaining between them. The CDR3 consists of 14 residues. Germline V CDR1 and CDR2: MNHNS, SASEGT. In DNA form, the CDR3 reads TGTGCCAGCACCACAGGGTCAACTAATCAGCCCCAGCATTTT. Protein sequence: CASTTGSTNQPQHF.

The chain links TRBV18 to TRBJ1-3, with D hard to call. V shed 3 bases and J shed 0 bases, with 12 bases lying between them. Germline V lookup: CDR1 KGHSH, CDR2 LQKENI. The CDR3 spans 16 residues. CDR3 nucleotide sequence: TGTGCCAGCTCACCTTTCGATCACAGCTCTGGAAACACCATATATTTT. Translation: CASSPFDHSSGNTIYF. Full variable domain (remainder filled in from reference TRBV18 and TRBJ1-3): NAGVMQNPRHLVRRRGQEARLRCSPMKGHSHVYWYRQLPEEGLKFMVYLQKENIIDESGMPKERFSAEFPKEGPSILRIQQVVRGDSAAYFCASSPFDHSSGNTIYFGEGSWLTVV.

This clone was counted a single time. The chain joins TRBV2 to TRBJ1-5, with 7 nucleotides matching TRBD1. V shed 7 bases and J 6 bases; nucleotides not matched to a gene: 9. In germline, CDR1 is SNHLY, CDR2 FYNNEI. The CDR3 totals 14 residues. The CDR3 protein is CASKGQSQAQPQHF. CDR3 nucleotide sequence: TGTGCCAGCAAGGGACAGTCCCAGGCTCAGCCCCAGCATTTT. Combining the CDR3 with reference TRBV2 and TRBJ1-5 gives the whole variable domain EPEVTQTPSHQVTQMGQEVILRCVPISNHLYFYWYRQILGQKVEFLVSFYNNEISEKSEIFDDQFSVERPDGSNFTLKIRSTKLEDSAMYFCASKGQSQAQPQHFGDGTRLSIL.

This chain joins TRBV14 and TRBJ2-1; the match to TRBD2 covers 12 bases. The germline V gene encodes CDR1 SGHDN and CDR2 FVKESK. Germline trimming cut 2 bases from V and 9 bases from J; bases unmatched to any gene: 2. CDR3 length: 14 amino acids. The CDR3: CASSQRLAGAEQFF. The CDR3 DNA sequence: TGTGCCAGCAGCCAAAGACTAGCGGGAGCTGAGCAGTTCTTC.

The V and J genes are TRBV4-1 and TRBJ1-4; 7 bases line up with TRBD1. CDR3 length equals 16 residues. Germline CDR1 MGHRA, CDR2 YSYEKL. The junction had 11 bases not matched to a gene; V was cut back by 3 bases and J by 7 bases. The CDR3 sequence: CASSQNTGVQAEKLFF. The CDR3, as DNA: TGCGCCAGCAGCCAGAACACAGGGGTGCAAGCTGAAAAACTGTTTTTT.

Worth noting for this clone: A read error may account for a junction end that differs from germline. The J gene is TRBJ1-1, the V gene TRBV7-9; 11 positions match TRBD1. CDR1 is SEHNR and CDR2 is FQNEAQ in the germline V gene (reference sequence). The CDR3 totals 15 residues. CDR3 in amino acids: CSSSAWTGGRSEAFF. The CDR3 nucleotides are TGTTCCAGCAGCGCTTGGACAGGGGGCAGGTCTGAAGCTTTCTTT.

V gene TRBV4-1 combines with J gene TRBJ1-2; D is undetermined. Germline-derived CDR1 and CDR2 are MGHRA and YSYEKL. V was shortened by 0 bases and J by 1 base, with 6 bases between the two germline ends. The CDR3 loop spans 14 amino acids. The CDR3 nucleotides read TGCGCCAGCAGCCAAGACCAGTTTAACTATGGCTACACCTTC. This translates into CASSQDQFNYGYTF.

The chain couples TRBV14 to TRBJ2-7, with D unclear. V was cut by 2 bases and J by 2 bases, with 10 bases left in between. Germline V gene sequence: CDR1 SGHDN, CDR2 FVKESK. The CDR3 covers 14 residues. The DNA for the CDR3 is TGTGCCAGCAGCCAACATCCCCCCCCCTACGAGCAGTACTTC. It encodes CASSQHPPPYEQYF.

The chain combines TRBV15 with TRBJ2-5, with D perhaps matching TRBD2 (5 bases). The J call could be wrong; TRBJ2-7 is a better fit for the DNA end. The CDR3 length is 16 residues. Germline V gene sequence: CDR1 LNHNV, CDR2 YYDKDF (reference sequence). CDR3: CATSRTRTDSTDEQYF. The CDR3 nucleotides read TGTGCCACCAGCAGAACCAGGACTGACTCTACCGACGAGCAGTACTTC.